This T cell receptor beta chain was profiled in a study of chemoradiotherapy in HPV16-positive cancers. Clones were read by immunoSEQ multiplex PCR, and TCRdb kept only the in-frame ones, dropping some. Among fewer than 20,000 clones, 65% to 80% were seen once, and the ten largest hold approximately 8%. The germline CDR1 and CDR2 sequences are SNHLY and FYNNEI. The V and J ends lost 6 bases and 8 bases respectively, with 11 bases between them. The CDR3 is 12 residues long. Sequenced here: tumor tissue, sampled from a patient who underwent chemoradiotherapy. This rearrangement joins TRBV2 to TRBJ2-1; D ambiguous. This TCR derives from a human donor with HPV-associated anogenital cancer. CDR3 nucleotides: TGTGCCAGCAGCTATACACGCGATGAGCAGTTCTTC. Protein: CASSYTRDEQFF. Based on the CDR3 plus reference TRBV2 and TRBJ2-1, the full variable domain is EPEVTQTPSHQVTQMGQEVILRCVPISNHLYFYWYRQILGQKVEFLVSFYNNEISEKSEIFDDQFSVERPDGSNFTLKIRSTKLEDSAMYFCASSYTRDEQFFGPGTRLTVL.